This record concerns one T cell receptor (beta chain) sequence. Its antigen is currently unknown. Some clones are missing from TCRdb's copy, which holds only in-frame ones; the method was immunoSEQ multiplex PCR. The sample shows roughly 200,000 clones, about 93% of them seen only once. The data originate from a study of T cell responses to AZD1222 COVID-19 vaccine. Overall study findings and caveats: In the spike-specific TCR repertoire, nearly half reportedly target unmutated variant regions. Repertoires in all cases were sampled only once the peak T cell response had passed. White British donors predominated, females outnumbered males, and clonal diversity was possibly underestimated.

The CDR3 runs 14 residues. The germline CDR1 and CDR2 sequences are MDHEN and SYDVKM. V lost 6 bases and J lost 0, with 6 bases in between. Specimen: peripheral blood, collected on day 0 of MenACWY control vaccination. V gene TRBV28 combines with J gene TRBJ2-6; D remains ambiguous. The sequence was collected from an adult in good health. The CDR3 sequence: CASRVTSGANVLTF. CDR3 coding DNA: TGTGCCAGCAGGGTTACCTCTGGGGCCAACGTCCTGACTTTC. Combining the CDR3 with reference TRBV28 and TRBJ2-6 gives the whole variable domain DVKVTQSSRYLVKRTGEKVFLECVQDMDHENMFWYRQDPGLGLRLIYFSYDVKMKEKGDIPEGYSVSREKKERFSLILESASTNQTSMYLCASRVTSGANVLTFGAGSRLTVL.